This is a list of T cell receptor beta chains from one sample in a study of blood T cell repertoires in COVID-19. TCRdb's copy holds only in-frame clones and misses some; the assay was immunoSEQ multiplex PCR. Of 210,000 or so clones in the sample, roughly nine tenths were seen once. The sequenced sample was PBMCs or T cells enriched from blood (not recorded which). The source of these receptors is a woman aged 50 to 65 in a cohort exposed to, infected with or recovered from COVID-19 (not recorded which). The CDR3 runs from the conserved cysteine through the conserved F or W. The D gene is left open where the match is weak. Size values are once, few and many counts, or a class for expanded clones, and some rows have none.

J gene	V gene	clone size	D gene	CDR3 DNA	CDR3 protein
TRBJ2-1	TRBV5-4	NA	TRBD1	TGTGCCAGCAGCTTGGGACAGGGCCTCACCAATGAGCAGTTCTTC	CASSLGQGLTNEQFF
TRBJ1-6	TRBV30	NA	TRBD1	TGTGCCTGGAGTACCCCCCAAAGGGGGCTCTGGTCACCCCTCCACTTT	CAWSTPQRGLWSPLHF
TRBJ1-2	TRBV7-2	NA	NA	TGTGCCAGCAGCGGGCTTGAGACAGCCCTCTATGGCTACACCTTC	CASSGLETALYGYTF
TRBJ2-1	TRBV6-2/TRBV6-3	NA	TRBD2	TGTGCCAGCAGTTACCCCCCCGGGTGGGTAGCGGGGGACAATGAGCAGTTCTTC	CASSYPPGWVAGDNEQFF
TRBJ1-2	TRBV6-6	once	NA	TGTGCCAGCAGCCACATCGGAGGGTATGGCTACACCTTC	CASSHIGGYGYTF
TRBJ1-1	TRBV28	NA	TRBD1	TGTGCCAGCAGCACCGGGACAGGGGGACGGTGGACTGAAGCTTTCTTT	CASSTGTGGRWTEAFF
TRBJ2-7	TRBV6-1	NA	TRBD2	TGTGCCAGCAGTGAAGCCACTTTGGGACTAGACGACGAGCAGTACTTC	CASSEATLGLDDEQYF
TRBJ1-2	TRBV30	NA	NA	TGTGCCTGGAGTGACAGGGTGGGGAACTATGGCTACACCTTC	CAWSDRVGNYGYTF
TRBJ2-1	TRBV18	NA	TRBD2	TGTGCCAGCTCCCAATACTCTAGCGGGGGGGCTGATGAGCAGTTCTTC	CASSQYSSGGADEQFF
TRBJ1-2	TRBV5-1	NA	TRBD1	TGCGCCAGCAGCTTGGACAGGGGGTCTTTGTATGGCTACACCTTC	CASSLDRGSLYGYTF
TRBJ2-6	TRBV2	NA	NA	TGTGCCAGCAGTGAAGCCAGCTCTGGGGCCAACGTCCTGACTTTC	CASSEASSGANVLTF
TRBJ2-5	TRBV7-2	NA	TRBD2	TGTGCCAGCAGCCTAAGCGGGGTTCGGGCCCAGTACTTC	CASSLSGVRAQYF
TRBJ2-3	TRBV5-1	NA	NA	TGCGCCAGCAGCAGAGGTACCTCAAGGAGCGTCGCAGATACGCAGTATTTT	CASSRGTSRSVADTQYF
TRBJ1-2	TRBV15	NA	NA	TGTGCCACCAGCACCGTGCCCAGGTCGACCTATGGCTACACCTTC	CATSTVPRSTYGYTF
TRBJ2-7	TRBV6-2/TRBV6-3	NA	NA	TGTGCCAGCAGTTTACGGGACATGGCCTACGAGCAGTACTTC	CASSLRDMAYEQYF
TRBJ2-7	TRBV18	NA	NA	TGTGCCAGCTCACCCCGAGGGTCCGAGCAGTACTTC	CASSPRGSEQYF
TRBJ2-5	TRBV10-3	NA	TRBD2	TGTGCCATCAGTGCCGGACTAGCGGGGGGGTTGGGAGAGACCCAGTACTTC	CAISAGLAGGLGETQYF
TRBJ2-1	TRBV7-2	once	NA	TGTGCCAGCAGCCCTTCGGTACTTGGTGAGCAGTTCTTC	CASSPSVLGEQFF
TRBJ2-7	TRBV5-5	NA	TRBD1	TGTGCCAGCAGCTACTACGACAGGGACCAGGTAGGGCAGTACTTC	CASSYYDRDQVGQYF
TRBJ2-2	TRBV5-1	NA	NA	TGCGCCAGCAGCCCCATTGGGGGGGCCTGGACCGGGGAGCTGTTTTTT	CASSPIGGAWTGELFF
TRBJ2-1	TRBV6-2/TRBV6-3	NA	TRBD2	TGTGCCAGCAGTAGGGGCGGGGGGGCCGCTGAGCAGTTCTTC	CASSRGGGAAEQFF
TRBJ1-2	TRBV4-3	NA	NA	TGCGCCAGCAGCCAAGTCACCGGGGGAGGCTACACCTTC	CASSQVTGGGYTF